This TCR beta chain was recovered during a study of OX40 agonist ivuxolimab in advanced cancers. Overall study: Patients in the trial were receiving intravenous ivuxolimab every 2 weeks, at doses of 0.01 to 10 mg/kg.

TCRdb's copy holds only in-frame clones and misses some; the assay was immunoSEQ multiplex PCR. The sample has about 48,000 clones, 80% to 95% seen once. CDR3 length equals 17 residues. CDR1 and CDR2 from the germline V gene are MNHEY and SMNVEV (reference sequence). V was clipped by 5 bases and J by 0 bases, with 14 bases between them. The source was CD4+ or CD8+ T cells sorted from blood, collected in a trial of the OX40 agonist ivuxolimab. The rearrangement links TRBV27 to TRBJ2-6, with unresolved D. The sequence was collected from an adult with an advanced solid tumor such as melanoma, head and neck, liver or kidney cancer. This chain's CDR3 is CASSPIPLGSGANVLTF. The CDR3 DNA is TGTGCCAGCAGTCCTATCCCTCTAGGCTCTGGGGCCAACGTCCTGACTTTC.